This T cell receptor (beta chain) was found in a study of blood T cell repertoires in COVID-19 (dated by TCRdb to the early 2020s). Background on the whole study: Samples covering the acute and convalescent phases of COVID-19 were provided by collaborators in the United States, Italy and Spain. Samples were obtained from the ongoing ImmuneRACE study (first 160 participants) and from over 1,000 subjects provided by 6 global collaborators. The repertoires were made available in a free public database intended to serve as a resource for research on the immune response to SARS-CoV-2. Where available, HLA class I and class II types were obtained from metadata supplied by the sample provider rather than from assay-based typing. A de-identified subject ID, COVID-19 status, age in years and sex were almost always included in the sample metadata. The material from the prospective study consisted of cDNA or gDNA derived from T cells, B-cell-depleted T cells, or PBMCs. Deeply sampled blood TCRbeta repertoires from subjects exposed to, actively infected with, or recovered from COVID-19 were included in the dataset.

TCRbeta CDR3 regions were amplified from genomic DNA using the immunoSEQ Assay, a bias-controlled multiplex PCR. The published analysis was carried out like this. The number of nucleated cells in each sample was estimated by amplification of reference gene primers within the assay. Sequence reads were collapsed and filtered to measure the absolute abundance of every unique TCRbeta CDR3 rearrangement. For each sample, productive Simpson clonality was calculated as the square root of Simpson's diversity index over productive rearrangements. Held by TCRdb, this immuneACCESS table contains in-frame sequences only and omits some clones. Under half of the omission traces to an unresolved V gene where checked; the cause of the rest is unknown. D and trimming come from the DNA, and the V and J calls and clone size come from that table. This sample gives hundreds of thousands of clones in total; around 90% of them show up just once. The top ten hold 0.82% of the sample.

The germline V gene sets CDR1 to SGHRS and CDR2 to YFSETQ. Deletion took 2 bases off V and 4 bases off J, with a span of 5 bases between the germline ends. Its CDR3 holds 12 amino acids, cysteine through phenylalanine. The kept DNA is CDR3 alone, 36 bases in frame from the first base. In Seattle, one collaborating source enrolled patients while the infection was active and tracked those patients longitudinally over the course of disease. Each collaborating institution followed its own protocols to collect whole blood in K2EDTA tubes. For TCRbeta analysis, collaborator samples were shipped as frozen whole blood, as isolated PBMCs, or as DNA extracted from either sample type. Results and caveats for the whole study, not just this receptor: The quantity of clinical and demographic metadata differed by source and by participant and was supplied without curation.

Details on this clone: What this receptor recognizes is not known. Qualities for individual bases were not recorded, and no much larger clone is one base off.

This TCR derives from a man in his sixties with COVID-19, enrolled during active disease. This sequence uses TRBV5-1 and TRBJ2-3; a confident D gene designation cannot be given. Input material: peripheral blood. The DNA reads as follows: TGCGCCAGCAGCTTAAACTCAGATACGCAGTATTTT. This codes for CASSLNSDTQYF.